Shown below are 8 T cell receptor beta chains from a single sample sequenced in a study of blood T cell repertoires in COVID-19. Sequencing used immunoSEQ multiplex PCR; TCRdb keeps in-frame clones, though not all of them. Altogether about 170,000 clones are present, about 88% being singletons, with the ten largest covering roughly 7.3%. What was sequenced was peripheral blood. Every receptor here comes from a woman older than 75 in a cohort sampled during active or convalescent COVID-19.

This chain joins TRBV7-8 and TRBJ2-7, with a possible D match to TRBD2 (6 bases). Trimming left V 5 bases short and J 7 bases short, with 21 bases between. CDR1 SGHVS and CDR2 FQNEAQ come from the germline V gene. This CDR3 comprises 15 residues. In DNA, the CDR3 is TGTGCCAGCAGCCCGATGACTAGGGTCGGTGGGGAGCAGTACTTC. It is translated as CASSPMTRVGGEQYF.

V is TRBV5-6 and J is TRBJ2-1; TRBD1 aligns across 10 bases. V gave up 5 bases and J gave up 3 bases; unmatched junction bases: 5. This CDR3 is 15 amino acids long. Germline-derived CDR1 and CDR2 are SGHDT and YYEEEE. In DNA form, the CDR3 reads TGTGCCAGCAGGACCGGGACAGGGGACTACAATGAGCAGTTCTTC. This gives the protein CASRTGTGDYNEQFF.

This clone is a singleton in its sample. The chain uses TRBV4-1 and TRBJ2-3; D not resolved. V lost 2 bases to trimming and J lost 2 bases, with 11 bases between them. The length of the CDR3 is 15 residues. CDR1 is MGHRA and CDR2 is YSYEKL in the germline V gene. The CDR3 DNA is TGCGCCAGCAGCCAACTAGGCCTAAACACAGATACGCAGTATTTT. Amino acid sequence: CASSQLGLNTDTQYF.

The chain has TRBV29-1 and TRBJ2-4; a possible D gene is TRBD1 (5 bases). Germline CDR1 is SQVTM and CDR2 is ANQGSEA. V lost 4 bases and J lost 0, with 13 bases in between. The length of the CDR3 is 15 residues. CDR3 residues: CSVVRGLGAKNIQYF. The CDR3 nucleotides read TGCAGCGTTGTAAGGGGCCTCGGAGCCAAAAACATTCAGTACTTC.

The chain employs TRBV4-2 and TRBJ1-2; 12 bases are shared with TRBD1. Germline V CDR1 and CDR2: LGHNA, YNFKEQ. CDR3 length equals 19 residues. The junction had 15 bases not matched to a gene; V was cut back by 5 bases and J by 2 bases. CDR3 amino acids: CASSGLGTGGDFYNYGYTF. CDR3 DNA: TGTGCCAGCAGCGGACTTGGGACAGGGGGCGATTTTTACAACTATGGCTACACCTTC.

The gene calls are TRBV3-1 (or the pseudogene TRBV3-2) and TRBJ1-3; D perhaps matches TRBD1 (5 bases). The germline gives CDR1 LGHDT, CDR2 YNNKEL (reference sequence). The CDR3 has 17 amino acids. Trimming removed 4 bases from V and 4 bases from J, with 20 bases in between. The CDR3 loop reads CASSPPGGGAGGNTIYF. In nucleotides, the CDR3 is TGTGCCAGCAGCCCCCCCGGTGGAGGGGCCGGGGGAAACACCATATATTTT.

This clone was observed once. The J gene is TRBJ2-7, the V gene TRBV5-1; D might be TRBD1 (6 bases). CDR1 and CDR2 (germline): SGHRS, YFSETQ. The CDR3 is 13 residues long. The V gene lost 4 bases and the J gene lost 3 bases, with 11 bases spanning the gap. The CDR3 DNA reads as TGCGCCAGCAGCATAGGGACAAACTACGAGCAGTACGTC. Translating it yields CASSIGTNYEQYV.

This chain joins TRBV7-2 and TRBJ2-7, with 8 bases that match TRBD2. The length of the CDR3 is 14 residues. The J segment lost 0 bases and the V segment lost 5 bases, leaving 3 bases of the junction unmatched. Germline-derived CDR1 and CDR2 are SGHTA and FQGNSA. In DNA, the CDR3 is TGTGCCAGCAGCCTCGGGAGGGCCTCCTACGAGCAGTACTTC. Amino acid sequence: CASSLGRASYEQYF.